A single sample gave rise to the 6 T cell receptor beta chains below, sequenced in a study of blood T cell repertoires in COVID-19. The repertoire was sequenced with immunoSEQ multiplex PCR; TCRdb's copy has only in-frame clones and lacks some. This table has under 200,000 clones, approximately 86% appearing once. Sequencing used peripheral blood. Source of these receptors: a man aged 65 to 85 with acute or convalescent COVID-19.

This clone was observed a single time. The rearrangement links TRBV6-5 to TRBJ2-7, with a possible D match to TRBD1 (6 bases). Germline V lookup: CDR1 MNHEY, CDR2 SVGAGI. V was clipped by 6 bases and J by 5 bases, with 14 bases between them. The CDR3 spans 13 residues. The CDR3 DNA sequence: TGTGCCAGCAGGGGGCAGGGGCGAGACGAGCAGTACTTC. Residues: CASRGQGRDEQYF.

The chain employs TRBV28 and TRBJ1-1; possibly TRBD1 for D (5 bases). V lost 3 bases, J lost 3 bases, and 5 bases lay in between. Germline CDR1 is MDHEN and CDR2 is SYDVKM. CDR3 length equals 12 residues. CDR3 region: CASSLGHTEAFF. As DNA, the CDR3 is TGTGCCAGCAGTTTGGGGCACACTGAAGCTTTCTTT. Based on the CDR3 plus reference TRBV28 and TRBJ1-1, the full variable domain is DVKVTQSSRYLVKRTGEKVFLECVQDMDHENMFWYRQDPGLGLRLIYFSYDVKMKEKGDIPEGYSVSREKKERFSLILESASTNQTSMYLCASSLGHTEAFFGQGTRLTVV.

V usage is TRBV27 and J usage is TRBJ2-2; 8 positions match TRBD1. Germline-derived CDR1 and CDR2 are MNHEY and SMNVEV (reference sequence). V lost 4 bases to trimming and J lost 3 bases; unmatched junction nucleotides: 16. The CDR3 is 19 residues long. The CDR3 loop is CASSYRRDRRGGDTGELFF. The DNA of the CDR3 is TGTGCCAGCAGTTATCGCCGGGACAGGAGAGGGGGAGACACCGGGGAGCTGTTTTTT.

This clone was counted only a few times. V is TRBV7-9 and J is TRBJ1-1; 9 bases line up with TRBD1. The CDR3 consists of 13 residues. V lost 4 bases and J lost 6; bases outside the gene matches: 3. Germline lookup yields CDR1 SEHNR and CDR2 FQNEAQ (reference sequence). CDR3 DNA sequence: TGTGCCAGCAGCTCCCGGACAGGGGCTGAAGCTTTCTTT. Translated: CASSSRTGAEAFF.

This rearrangement joins TRBV6-2 or TRBV6-3 to TRBJ2-7; D unresolved. The CDR3 consists of 11 residues. Germline V gene lookup returns CDR1 MNHEY and CDR2 SVGEGT. The germline V and J ends were trimmed by 6 bases and 3 bases, with 6 bases remaining between them. CDR3 nucleotide sequence: TGTGCCAGCAGCCGACACTACGAGCAGTACTTC. This sequence encodes CASSRHYEQYF.

CDR3 nucleotide sequence: TGTGCCAGCAGTTCCCCCGGGACAGGGGATGAAAAACTGTTTTTT. Protein: CASSSPGTGDEKLFF. The genes are TRBV6-2 or TRBV6-3 and TRBJ1-4, with TRBD1 matching 10 bases. CDR3 length equals 15 residues. Germline V lookup: CDR1 MNHEY, CDR2 SVGEGT. The J segment lost 6 bases and the V segment lost 4 bases, leaving 5 bases of the junction unmatched.